The rows below give T cell receptor beta chains drawn from one sample of a study of OX40 agonist ivuxolimab in advanced cancers. This table comes from immunoSEQ multiplex PCR, and its TCRdb copy is limited to in-frame clones, with some not included. Here the sample spans some 63,000 clones, over 75% being singletons. The source material was CD4+ or CD8+ T cells sorted from blood, sampled in a trial of the OX40 agonist ivuxolimab. The source of these receptors is an adult with an advanced solid tumor such as melanoma, head and neck, liver or kidney cancer. Both conserved end residues are part of each CDR3. The order of the fields is CDR3 DNA, CDR3 protein, clone size, V gene, J gene, D gene. D genes are given only for firm matches. Not all rows give a size; the values are once, few, many and, for expanded clones, a class.

DNA: TGTGCCAGCAGCGTAGGGGTCGAGTATGGCTACACCTTC; CDR3: CASSVGVEYGYTF; size: .; V: TRBV9; J: TRBJ1-2; D: .
DNA: TGTGCCACCGATAACCCGGGCAGTGGTTTGAACGGGGAGCTGTTTTTT; CDR3: CATDNPGSGLNGELFF; size: .; V: TRBV15; J: TRBJ2-2; D: .
DNA: TGTGCCAGCGGGAGAGGGGAGCTGTTTTTT; CDR3: CASGRGELFF; size: .; V: TRBV27; J: TRBJ2-2; D: .
DNA: TGCGCCAGCAGCTTGGTGGGGAATAGCAATCAGCCCCAGCATTTT; CDR3: CASSLVGNSNQPQHF; size: few; V: TRBV5-1; J: TRBJ1-5; D: .
DNA: TGTGCCAGCAGCTTAGGACTAACGAACACCGGGGAGCTGTTTTTT; CDR3: CASSLGLTNTGELFF; size: .; V: TRBV7-7; J: TRBJ2-2; D: .
DNA: TGTGCTAGTGGTGAAGGGAACACAGATACGCAGTATTTT; CDR3: CASGEGNTDTQYF; size: .; V: TRBV12-5; J: TRBJ2-3; D: .
DNA: TGTGCCAGCAGTCCCCTTGATGAGCAGTTCTTC; CDR3: CASSPLDEQFF; size: .; V: TRBV5-5; J: TRBJ2-1; D: .
DNA: TGTGCCAGCAGCCCCCATCCTTGGGAGGAGCAGTACTTC; CDR3: CASSPHPWEEQYF; size: .; V: TRBV6-5; J: TRBJ2-7; D: .
DNA: TGTGCCAGCAGCCAGAGGGCAACAGGGGCATCGAAATACGAGCAGTACTTC; CDR3: CASSQRATGASKYEQYF; size: .; V: TRBV7-6; J: TRBJ2-7; D: TRBD1
DNA: TGTGCCAGCAGTGACAGGGGACGATATGGCTACACCTTC; CDR3: CASSDRGRYGYTF; size: .; V: TRBV25-1; J: TRBJ1-2; D: .
DNA: TGTGCCAGTAGTCCCCAGGCTAACTATGGCTACACCTTC; CDR3: CASSPQANYGYTF; size: .; V: TRBV19; J: TRBJ1-2; D: .
DNA: TGTGCCAGCAGTGCAGGGGGCCGAAACTACGAGCAGTACTTC; CDR3: CASSAGGRNYEQYF; size: .; V: TRBV2; J: TRBJ2-7; D: TRBD1
DNA: TGCGCCAGCAGCCAAGACCCCTGGACCTTCGACACTGAAGCTTTCTTT; CDR3: CASSQDPWTFDTEAFF; size: .; V: TRBV4-1; J: TRBJ1-1; D: .
DNA: TGCAGCGCCCCTGGGAACACTGAAGCTTTCTTT; CDR3: CSAPGNTEAFF; size: .; V: TRBV29-1; J: TRBJ1-1; D: .
DNA: TGTGCCAGCAGTTTCCTAAGGGGTTCCAATCAGCCCCAGCATTTT; CDR3: CASSFLRGSNQPQHF; size: .; V: TRBV6-6; J: TRBJ1-5; D: .
DNA: TGTGCCAGCAGCTTAGAGACAGGGGCAGATACGCAGTATTTT; CDR3: CASSLETGADTQYF; size: .; V: TRBV11-2; J: TRBJ2-3; D: TRBD1
DNA: TGTGCCAGCAGCTTAGAGGGATACTATGGCTACACCTTC; CDR3: CASSLEGYYGYTF; size: .; V: TRBV7-9; J: TRBJ1-2; D: .
DNA: TGCGCCAGCAGCCCAGGGCTCCTACAGGCTGAGCAGTTCTTC; CDR3: CASSPGLLQAEQFF; size: .; V: TRBV10-1; J: TRBJ2-1; D: .
DNA: TGCAGCGTTGAAGATGGTGGGTCGGAGACCCAGTACTTC; CDR3: CSVEDGGSETQYF; size: .; V: TRBV29-1; J: TRBJ2-5; D: .
DNA: TGTGCCGGCGGGACAGGGGGAAACACTGAAGCTTTCTTT; CDR3: CAGGTGGNTEAFF; size: .; V: TRBV19; J: TRBJ1-1; D: TRBD1
DNA: TGTGCCAGCAGCCAAGGACAGGGCAAGTTCCAAGAGACCCAGTACTTC; CDR3: CASSQGQGKFQETQYF; size: .; V: TRBV27; J: TRBJ2-5; D: TRBD1
DNA: TGTGCCAGCAGTCCTGCCAGGGGAACCTACGAGCAGTACTTC; CDR3: CASSPARGTYEQYF; size: few; V: TRBV27; J: TRBJ2-7; D: .
DNA: TGTGCCAGCAGCTTGTGGCGGGGGGTGCGGGAGACCCAGTACTTC; CDR3: CASSLWRGVRETQYF; size: .; V: TRBV5-6; J: TRBJ2-5; D: TRBD2
DNA: TGTGCCAGCAGTTTAAGTCCCCGGACTTTCAGAGCGGGACTCACAGATACGCAGTATTTT; CDR3: CASSLSPRTFRAGLTDTQYF; size: .; V: TRBV27; J: TRBJ2-3; D: TRBD2
DNA: TGTGCCAGCAGCTCCGGGCTCCACACAGATACGCAGTATTTT; CDR3: CASSSGLHTDTQYF; size: .; V: TRBV9; J: TRBJ2-3; D: .
DNA: TGTGCCAGCAGCTTAACCCGGGACACCCGAACCCGGGAGCTGTTTTTT; CDR3: CASSLTRDTRTRELFF; size: .; V: TRBV13; J: TRBJ2-2; D: .
DNA: TGTGCCAGCAGCCACCGGAACACCGGGGAGCTGTTTTTT; CDR3: CASSHRNTGELFF; size: .; V: TRBV11-2; J: TRBJ2-2; D: .
DNA: TGTGCCAGCAGTCCCAGCGGGAGGGCATCGGATACGCAGTATTTT; CDR3: CASSPSGRASDTQYF; size: .; V: TRBV6-5; J: TRBJ2-3; D: TRBD2
DNA: TGTGCCAGCAGTTTATCGGGTCACAATCAGCCCCAGCATTTT; CDR3: CASSLSGHNQPQHF; size: .; V: TRBV27; J: TRBJ1-5; D: .
DNA: TGTGCCAGCAGCTTATATTTAACGACAGTAACCTATGGCTACACCTTC; CDR3: CASSLYLTTVTYGYTF; size: .; V: TRBV6-4; J: TRBJ1-2; D: .
DNA: TGTGCCAGCAGCGTAGGGGGACATCTCGCAGATACGCAGTATTTT; CDR3: CASSVGGHLADTQYF; size: .; V: TRBV9; J: TRBJ2-3; D: .
DNA: TGTGCCAGCAGCTATGGACAGGGGACTGAAGCTTTCTTT; CDR3: CASSYGQGTEAFF; size: .; V: TRBV7-9; J: TRBJ1-1; D: TRBD1
DNA: TGTGCCAGCAGTAGGACAGCCTCTAACTATGGCTACACCTTC; CDR3: CASSRTASNYGYTF; size: .; V: TRBV27; J: TRBJ1-2; D: .
DNA: TGCAGTGCGCGGGAAGACGAGCAGTACTTC; CDR3: CSAREDEQYF; size: .; V: TRBV20-1; J: TRBJ2-7; D: .
DNA: TGTGCCAGCAGTTTCGGAGCGAACACTGAAGCTTTCTTT; CDR3: CASSFGANTEAFF; size: .; V: TRBV6-5; J: TRBJ1-1; D: .
DNA: TGTGCCAGCAGCCTCGTATCCGAACCGGGAAAACTGTTTTTT; CDR3: CASSLVSEPGKLFF; size: .; V: TRBV6-1; J: TRBJ1-4; D: .
DNA: TGTGCCAGCAGCCAGGATCGGGACAGGGAAACCGGGGAGCTGTTTTTT; CDR3: CASSQDRDRETGELFF; size: .; V: TRBV7-9; J: TRBJ2-2; D: TRBD1
DNA: TGTGCCAGCAGTGTCTTTTCGGGTACTGAAGCTTTCTTT; CDR3: CASSVFSGTEAFF; size: .; V: TRBV2; J: TRBJ1-1; D: .
DNA: TGCGCCAGCAGCCAAGCCCAGGGGATATCCCACTACGAGCAGTACTTC; CDR3: CASSQAQGISHYEQYF; size: .; V: TRBV4-1; J: TRBJ2-7; D: .
DNA: TGTGCCACTCGGCAGGGGGCAGGAGCTTTCTTT; CDR3: CATRQGAGAFF; size: .; V: TRBV15; J: TRBJ1-1; D: TRBD1
DNA: TGTGCCAGTAGTAGGACAGGGAATGTGTACGAGCAGTACTTC; CDR3: CASSRTGNVYEQYF; size: .; V: TRBV19; J: TRBJ2-7; D: TRBD1